A selection of T cell receptor beta chains follows, all from one sample in a study of T-cell memory formation after mild COVID-19. TCRdb reprocessed the 5' RACE reads via MiXCR and lists one record per CDR3 protein. Counted here are 100,000 to 150,000 distinct CDR3 sequences, approximately 17% occurring once; the ten biggest clones make up 4.5% to 6.5%. Sequences were obtained from PBMCs or a T cell subset sorted from them (not recorded which). These receptors were taken from a man younger than 35 who had mild COVID-19 (a few samples of this study predate the infection). Cell type and time point are not known. Each CDR3 is given with its conserved first and last residue. A D gene is named only where the DNA matches it firmly. Clone sizes are given selectively: once, few, many, or a class where the clone is expanded.

>TRBD2|TRBJ2-1|TRBV10-3|few
CAISEGSGGSPNEQFF
TGTGCCATCAGTGAGGGCAGCGGGGGGTCCCCCAATGAGCAGTTCTTC
>-|TRBJ2-1|TRBV5-8|few
CASSSQTRGEQFF
TGTGCCAGCAGCTCTCAGACCCGGGGGGAGCAGTTCTTC
>TRBD1|TRBJ2-5|TRBV5-1|-
CASSWGDRQETQYF
TGCGCCAGCAGCTGGGGGGACAGGCAAGAGACCCAGTACTTC
>-|TRBJ2-5|TRBV5-1|few
CASSPRDFLVGETQYF
TGCGCCAGCAGCCCTCGTGATTTCCTGGTAGGGGAGACCCAGTACTTC
>-|TRBJ2-3|TRBV11-2|-
CASSFGGLKDTQYF
TGTGCCAGCAGCTTCGGGGGTTTGAAGGATACGCAGTATTTT
>-|TRBJ1-4|TRBV7-3|-
CASSPGGEKLFF
TGTGCCAGCAGCCCGGGAGGTGAAAAACTGTTTTTT
>TRBD1|TRBJ2-7|TRBV5-1|many
CASSLAGTGYEQYF
TGCGCCAGCAGCTTGGCCGGGACAGGATACGAGCAGTACTTC
>-|TRBJ2-7|TRBV2|many
CASSRSRQAGWLEQYF
TGTGCCAGCAGTAGATCCCGCCAGGCCGGGTGGTTGGAGCAGTACTTC
>-|TRBJ1-4|TRBV5-1|few
CASSLLPGGANEKLFF
TGCGCCAGCAGCTTGTTGCCGGGGGGAGCTAATGAAAAACTGTTTTTT
>TRBD2|TRBJ2-7|TRBV5-1|-
CASSSGGGTYEQYF
TGCGCCAGCAGCTCCGGCGGGGGGACCTACGAGCAGTACTTC
>TRBD1|TRBJ2-3|TRBV7-6|-
CASSFQGAITDTQYF
TGTGCCAGCAGCTTCCAGGGGGCTATCACAGATACGCAGTATTTT
>-|TRBJ2-3|TRBV5-5|-
CASSPAFGPPDTQYF
TGTGCCAGCAGCCCGGCGTTTGGACCACCAGATACGCAGTATTTT
>-|TRBJ2-7|TRBV3-1|few
CASSRVLGIYEQYF
TGTGCCAGCAGTCGGGTATTGGGCATCTACGAGCAGTACTTC
>-|TRBJ2-1|TRBV29-1|few
CSVASVNYNEQFF
TGCAGCGTCGCTAGCGTAAACTACAATGAGCAGTTCTTC
>TRBD2|TRBJ2-1|TRBV5-1|few
CASSLVSGDNEQFF
TGCGCCAGCAGCTTGGTTAGCGGGGATAATGAGCAGTTCTTC
>TRBD1|TRBJ1-3|TRBV7-2|-
CASSPRTGIGSGNTIYF
TGTGCCAGCAGCCCACGGACAGGGATAGGCTCTGGAAACACCATATATTTT
>TRBD1|TRBJ1-5|TRBV12-3/TRBV12-4|few
CASSQQGTGNQPQHF
TGTGCCAGCAGTCAACAGGGGACGGGGAATCAGCCCCAGCATTTT
>-|TRBJ1-6|TRBV7-2|many
CASRMAGTTYNSPLHF
TGTGCCAGCCGCATGGCCGGGACAACCTATAATTCACCCCTCCACTTT
>TRBD1|TRBJ2-2|TRBV5-1|few
CASSLTGFTGELFF
TGCGCCAGCAGCCTGACAGGGTTCACCGGGGAGCTGTTTTTT
>TRBD2|TRBJ2-3|TRBV4-3|-
CASSQNRPRGGHVTQYF
TGCGCCAGCAGCCAAAATCGGCCGCGGGGGGGACACGTTACGCAGTATTTT
>-|TRBJ2-3|TRBV7-6|-
CASGKGSDTQYF
TGTGCCAGCGGCAAAGGTTCCGATACGCAGTATTTT
>-|TRBJ2-3|TRBV20-1|many
CSARGFTDTQYF
TGCAGTGCTCGGGGTTTCACAGATACGCAGTATTTT